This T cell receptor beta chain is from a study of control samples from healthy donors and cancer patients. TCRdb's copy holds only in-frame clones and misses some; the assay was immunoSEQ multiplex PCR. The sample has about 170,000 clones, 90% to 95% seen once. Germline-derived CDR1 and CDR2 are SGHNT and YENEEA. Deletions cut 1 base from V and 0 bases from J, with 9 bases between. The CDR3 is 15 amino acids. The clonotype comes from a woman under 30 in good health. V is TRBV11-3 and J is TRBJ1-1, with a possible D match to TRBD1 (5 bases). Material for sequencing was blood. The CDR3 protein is CASSLVRGMNTEAFF. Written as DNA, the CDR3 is TGTGCCAGCAGCTTAGTGCGGGGGATGAACACTGAAGCTTTCTTT.